Listed here are 4 T cell receptor beta chains from one sample, sequenced in a study of human T cells and chemical hapten exposure. The time point here: pre-sensitization, week 0. Described treatment: therapeutic diphenylcyclopropenone sensitization with weekly scalp DPC. TCRdb redid the calling of the RACE reads with MiXCR, one entry per CDR3 protein. This sample carries more than 75,000 distinct CDR3 sequences, around 9.6% of them seen once, and the ten largest clones take around 3.6%. This specimen was whole blood, taken in connection with sensitization to the hapten diphenylcyclopropenone (DPC). The receptors were sampled from a middle-aged woman with alopecia areata. Some clones in this sample may be carry-over from other donors' samples.

There are a few counts of this clonotype. J is TRBJ2-7 and V is TRBV6-2 or TRBV6-3, with 7 bases identical to TRBD2. There are 15 residues in the CDR3. The V gene's germline CDR1 is MNHEY and CDR2 SVGEGT. V lost 9 bases, J lost 0 bases, and 11 bases stayed unmatched. The CDR3 spells CARSSLAAYSYEQYF. As DNA, the CDR3 is TGTGCCAGATCTTCCCTAGCGGCTTACTCCTACGAGCAGTACTTC.

This clonotype was observed at least ten times. The CDR3 is CASSYSDYPGDQPQHF. The DNA for the CDR3 is TGTGCCAGCAGTTACTCGGATTACCCGGGAGATCAGCCCCAGCATTTT. V is TRBV6-2 or TRBV6-3 and J is TRBJ1-5; D call uncertain. Germline CDR1 and CDR2: MNHEY and SVGEGT. The CDR3 loop spans 16 amino acids. Trimming took off 0 bases at V and 5 bases at J, with 14 bases between the two ends.

The rearrangement joins TRBV13 to TRBJ2-7, with D perhaps TRBD1 (7 bases). V lost 1 base, J lost 2 bases, and 15 bases lay in between. The CDR3 is 16 residues long. CDR1 PRHDT and CDR2 FYEKMQ come from the germline V gene (reference sequence). CDR3 bases: TGTGCCAGCAGCTTAGTGGGCAGGGGGGTACCCTACGAGCAGTACTTC. Its protein product is CASSLVGRGVPYEQYF.

CDR3 region: CASSLRDGPNQPQHF. CDR3 sequence (DNA): TGTGCCAGCAGCTTGCGGGACGGGCCGAATCAGCCCCAGCATTTT. V usage is TRBV5-5 and J usage is TRBJ1-5, with a weak D call TRBD1 (5 bases). The CDR3 is 15 residues long. CDR1 and CDR2 (germline): SGHKS, YYEKEE (reference sequence). V lost 1 base, J lost 4 bases, and 12 bases lay in between.